This T cell receptor (beta chain) is from a study of T-cell memory formation after mild COVID-19. This clonotype was seen only a few times. No antigen is known for it. TCRdb passed the 5' RACE reads through MiXCR, listing each CDR3 protein once. The sample includes around 220,000 distinct CDR3 sequences, around 17% of them seen just once. Germline trimming cut 3 bases from V and 1 base from J; bases unmatched to any gene: 9. From germline, CDR1 is MDHEN and CDR2 SYDVKM. CDR3 length: 16 residues. General observations from the study: That cross-reactive memory joined was suggested by some responding clones appearing in pre-infection memory.

This clonotype was obtained from a man younger than 35 who had mild COVID-19 (a few samples of this study predate the infection). Cell type and time point are not known. This chain links TRBV28 with TRBJ2-7, with TRBD2 matching over 7 bases. The sample comprised PBMCs or a T cell subset sorted from them (not recorded which). CDR3 protein: CASSLGLHAPSYEQYV. The CDR3 DNA is TGTGCCAGCAGTTTGGGACTACACGCTCCATCCTACGAGCAGTACGTC.